Presented here are 14 T cell receptor beta chains from one specimen sequenced in a study of cytotoxic CD8 clonotypes in ibrutinib-treated CLL. Profiled with immunoSEQ multiplex PCR; TCRdb holds only in-frame clones, not every one. This table holds about 270,000 clones, roughly four fifths found once. Source: PBMCs, taken at disease progression, from a patient treated with ibrutinib. All receptors derive from a human donor with chronic lymphocytic leukemia.

The rearrangement uses TRBV5-1 and TRBJ2-3; D uncertain. Trimming took off 0 bases at V and 3 bases at J, with 11 bases between the two ends. CDR1 is SGHRS, CDR2 YFSETQ, per germline. The CDR3 loop spans 15 amino acids. CDR3 protein: CASSLVVPGTDTQYF. The CDR3 region has the DNA TGCGCCAGCAGCTTGGTCGTTCCGGGTACAGATACGCAGTATTTT.

The V gene is TRBV19, the J gene TRBJ2-7, with TRBD2 identical over 7 bases. This CDR3 spans 14 amino acids. J was trimmed by 0 bases and V by 6 bases; bases with no gene match: 5. Per the germline V gene, CDR1 is LNHDA and CDR2 is SQIVND (reference sequence). CDR3 in amino acids: CASSTSVLSYEQYF. As DNA, the CDR3 is TGTGCCAGTAGCACTAGCGTTCTCTCCTACGAGCAGTACTTC.

The chain uses TRBV9 and TRBJ2-7, with 7 bases matching TRBD1. The junction had 8 bases not matched to a gene; V was cut back by 0 bases and J by 5 bases. The CDR3 is made up of 15 amino acids. The V gene's germline CDR1 is SGDLS and CDR2 YYNGEE. CDR3 amino acids: CASSVAPTGRDEQYF. CDR3 in DNA: TGTGCCAGCAGCGTAGCTCCGACAGGGCGGGACGAGCAGTACTTC.

This chain uses TRBV27 with TRBJ1-2; possible D gene TRBD1, 6 bases. The CDR3 extends over 15 amino acids. Per the germline V gene, CDR1 is MNHEY and CDR2 is SMNVEV (reference sequence). Trimming removed 6 bases from V and 4 bases from J, with 18 bases in between. CDR3 bases: TGTGCCAGCAGAAAGACAGGAGACTCCCCCTATGGCTACACCTTC. Translated, it gives CASRKTGDSPYGYTF.

This rearrangement joins TRBV11-2 to TRBJ2-2; 9 bases line up with TRBD1. CDR1 and CDR2 from the germline V gene are SGHAT and FQNNGV. CDR3 size: 15 residues. V gave up 6 bases and J gave up 9 bases; unmatched junction bases: 11. The CDR3 spells CASRAEDRGTRELFF. CDR3 sequence (DNA): TGTGCCAGCAGAGCCGAGGACAGGGGTACCCGGGAGCTGTTTTTT.

This chain joins TRBV6-5 and TRBJ2-7; 8 nucleotides agree with TRBD2. The CDR3 sequence is 14 residues long. V gave up 6 bases and J gave up 7 bases; unmatched junction bases: 11. The germline gives CDR1 MNHEY, CDR2 SVGAGI. The CDR3 nucleotides read TGTGCCAGCAGGTTAACGGGAGGGCTGTGGGAGCAGTACTTC. It encodes CASRLTGGLWEQYF.

The V and J genes are TRBV11-2 and TRBJ2-2; D not certain. The V end was cut by 1 base, the J end by 4 bases, with 10 bases between. The CDR3 is made up of 15 amino acids. The germline V gene encodes CDR1 SGHAT and CDR2 FQNNGV. The CDR3 sequence: CASSLGVASTGELFF. The CDR3 bases are TGTGCCAGCAGCTTAGGGGTAGCATCCACCGGGGAGCTGTTTTTT.

The V and J genes are TRBV18 and TRBJ2-7; 7 nucleotides match TRBD1. Trimming at V came to 3 bases and at J to 7 bases, leaving 9 bases not matched to a gene. Germline CDR1 and CDR2: KGHSH and LQKENI. There are 14 residues in the CDR3. The CDR3 protein is CASSPEQGFLEQYF. For the CDR3, the DNA is TGTGCCAGCTCACCCGAACAGGGGTTTTTGGAGCAGTACTTC.

The chain combines TRBV5-3 with TRBJ1-2, with D perhaps matching TRBD1 (5 bases). TRBV5-3 carries the ORF label, with uncertain function. Trimming left V 0 bases short and J 0 bases short, with 15 bases between. The CDR3 has 17 residues. This CDR3 reads CARSLDFRESPNYGYTF. In DNA, the CDR3 is TGTGCCAGAAGCTTGGATTTCAGGGAGTCACCTAACTATGGCTACACCTTC.

The chain links TRBV4-1 to TRBJ1-4; 9 nucleotides agree with TRBD1. Unmatched junction bases numbered 7, after V lost 1 base and J lost 4 bases. Germline V lookup: CDR1 MGHRA, CDR2 YSYEKL. This CDR3 region has 17 residues. This chain's CDR3 is CASSQVRTGAFNEKLFF. The CDR3 DNA reads as TGCGCCAGCAGCCAAGTGAGGACAGGGGCGTTTAATGAAAAACTGTTTTTT.

The rearrangement uses TRBV7-9 and TRBJ2-7; tentatively, D is TRBD1 or TRBD2 (6 bases each). The CDR3 totals 16 residues. The V end lost 5 bases, the J end lost 2 bases, and 19 bases lay between the germline ends. From germline, CDR1 is SEHNR and CDR2 FQNEAQ (reference sequence). CDR3 sequence reads: CASSQGRRGATYEQYF. The CDR3 region has the DNA TGTGCCAGCAGCCAGGGGCGGCGCGGGGCGACCTACGAGCAGTACTTC.

The V and J genes are TRBV5-6 and TRBJ1-5; a weak D match, TRBD1 (5 bases). Germline values: CDR1 SGHDT, CDR2 YYEEEE. CDR3 length equals 12 residues. V was cut by 4 bases and J by 8 bases, with 10 bases left in between. CDR3: CASSGWGKPQHF. CDR3 nucleotide sequence: TGTGCCAGCAGCGGGTGGGGGAAGCCCCAGCATTTT.

The rearrangement joins TRBV25-1 to TRBJ1-2; the D gene is possibly TRBD1 (6 bases). Germline-derived CDR1 and CDR2 are MGHDK and SYGVNS. The CDR3 is 13 residues long. The ends were cut back, 4 bases at V and 4 bases at J, with 10 bases in the middle. CDR3: CASSVGQLYGYTF. The DNA for the CDR3 is TGTGCCAGCAGTGTTGGACAGCTCTATGGCTACACCTTC.

The chain joins TRBV7-3 to TRBJ2-1, with D maybe TRBD2 (6 bases). CDR1 SGHTA and CDR2 FQGTGA come from the germline V gene. The CDR3 is made up of 15 amino acids. V was trimmed by 2 bases and J by 2 bases, leaving 10 bases between them. The CDR3 bases are TGTGCCAGCAGCTTATTGCGGGGAGCCTACAATGAGCAGTTCTTC. This codes for CASSLLRGAYNEQFF.